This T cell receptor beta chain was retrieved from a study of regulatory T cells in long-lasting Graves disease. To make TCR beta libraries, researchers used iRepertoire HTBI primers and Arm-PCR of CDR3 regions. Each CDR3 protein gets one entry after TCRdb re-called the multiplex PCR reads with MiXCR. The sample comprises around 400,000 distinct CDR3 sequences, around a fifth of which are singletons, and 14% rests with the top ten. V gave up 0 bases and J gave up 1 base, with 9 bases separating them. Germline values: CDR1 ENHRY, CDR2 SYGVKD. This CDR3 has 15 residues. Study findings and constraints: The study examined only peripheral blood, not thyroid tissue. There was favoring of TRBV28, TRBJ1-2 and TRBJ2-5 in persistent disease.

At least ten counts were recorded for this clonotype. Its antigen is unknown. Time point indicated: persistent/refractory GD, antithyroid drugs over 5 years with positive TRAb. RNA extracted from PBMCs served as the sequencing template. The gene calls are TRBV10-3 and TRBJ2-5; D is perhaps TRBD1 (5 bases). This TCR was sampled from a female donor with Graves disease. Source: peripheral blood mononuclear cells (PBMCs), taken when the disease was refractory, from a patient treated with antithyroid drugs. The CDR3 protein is CAISESRQFQETQYF. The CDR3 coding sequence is TGTGCCATCAGTGAGTCGAGACAGTTCCAAGAGACCCAGTACTTC.